These 17 T cell receptor beta chains share one sample of origin, sequenced in a study of blood T cell repertoires in COVID-19. Repertoires were generated with immunoSEQ multiplex PCR, while TCRdb's copy carries only in-frame clones and drops some. The table has roughly 330,000 clones, 65% to 85% seen once. Sequencing was performed on peripheral blood. Receptors originate from a woman between 45 and 60 years old with acute or convalescent COVID-19.

The gene calls are TRBV5-4 and TRBJ2-1; D possibly corresponds to TRBD2 (6 bases). V was trimmed by 4 bases and J by 4 bases, leaving 12 bases between them. CDR1 is SGHNT, CDR2 YYREEE, per germline (reference sequence). This CDR3 has 14 residues. CDR3 amino acids: CASSRLGAYNEQFF. As DNA, the CDR3 is TGTGCCAGCAGCCGACTAGGAGCTTACAATGAGCAGTTCTTC.

The V call is TRBV2, the J call TRBJ2-5; 9 nucleotides align to TRBD1. This CDR3 comprises 15 residues. Trimming took 5 bases from V and 4 from J; bases not matched to a gene: 8. Germline lookup yields CDR1 SNHLY and CDR2 FYNNEI. The CDR3 protein is CASSWDRVGLETQYF. Written as DNA, the CDR3 is TGTGCCAGCAGTTGGGACAGGGTGGGGCTAGAGACCCAGTACTTC.

This clone was counted a few times. The V call is TRBV5-4, the J call TRBJ2-2, with D perhaps matching TRBD2 (6 bases). Germline CDR1 SGHNT, CDR2 YYREEE (reference sequence). The V end was cut by 4 bases, the J end by 5 bases, with 15 bases between. The CDR3 is 15 amino acids. Here the CDR3 reads CASSRGGVGTGELFF. The CDR3 nucleotides are TGTGCCAGCAGCCGAGGCGGGGTGGGTACCGGGGAGCTGTTTTTT.

The V call is TRBV10-3, the J call TRBJ1-3; the D is unclear. Germline CDR1 reads ENHRY; CDR2 reads SYGVKD. The length of the CDR3 is 14 residues. Between the trimmed V and J ends, which lost 4 bases and 2 bases, there was a span of 9 bases. CDR3: CAISGGGPGNTIYF. The DNA of the CDR3 is TGTGCCATCAGTGGGGGAGGACCTGGAAACACCATATATTTT.

The chain carries TRBV10-3 and TRBJ2-2; possibly TRBD1 for D (7 bases). Trimming left V 5 bases short and J 4 bases short, with 11 bases between. Germline loops: CDR1 ENHRY, CDR2 SYGVKD. This CDR3 is 14 amino acids long. This CDR3 is CAISWGDSTGELFF. In nucleotides, the CDR3 is TGTGCCATCAGTTGGGGGGACAGCACCGGGGAGCTGTTTTTT.

The chain has TRBV6-5 and TRBJ2-7, with 7 bases that match TRBD1. The CDR3 consists of 14 residues. Germline V CDR1 and CDR2: MNHEY, SVGAGI. With V trimmed by 7 bases and J by 0 bases, 6 bases remained unmatched. Written as DNA, the CDR3 is TGTGCCAGCAATAGGGACAGAAGCTCCTACGAGCAGTACGTC. Translation: CASNRDRSSYEQYV.

The V and J genes are TRBV11-2 and TRBJ2-7, with TRBD2 matching 11 bases. Germline trimming cut 5 bases from V and 3 bases from J; bases unmatched to any gene: 3. The germline CDR1 and CDR2 sequences are SGHAT and FQNNGV. The CDR3 runs to 14 residues. The CDR3 here is CASSPGLAVYEQYV. CDR3 coding DNA: TGTGCCAGCAGCCCGGGACTAGCGGTCTACGAGCAGTACGTC.

This sequence joins TRBV19 and TRBJ1-1; TRBD1 might be the D (6 bases). The CDR3 runs 13 residues. The V end was cut by 3 bases, the J end by 7 bases, with 12 bases between. The germline CDR1 and CDR2 sequences are LNHDA and SQIVND (reference sequence). CDR3 sequence: CASSMGGGGEAFF. CDR3 nucleotides: TGTGCCAGTAGTATGGGCGGGGGCGGTGAAGCTTTCTTT. Variable domain in full (rest from reference TRBV19 and TRBJ1-1): DGGITQSPKYLFRKEGQNVTLSCEQNLNHDAMYWYRQDPGQGLRLIYYSQIVNDFQKGDIAEGYSVSREKKESFPLTVTSAQKNPTAFYLCASSMGGGGEAFFGQGTRLTVV.

V usage is TRBV12-2 and J usage is TRBJ1-1; TRBD1, as called in the table, went unchecked against the DNA. TRBV12-2 corresponds to a pseudogene. This CDR3 comprises 15 residues. The CDR3 nucleotides read TGTGCAAGTCGCACCTGGACAGAACTGAACACTGAAGCTTTCTTT. It translates to CASRTWTELNTEAFF.

Only a few counts were recorded for this clone. The chain joins TRBV5-6 to TRBJ1-2; D gene uncertain. V was pared by 3 bases and J by 2 bases, with 8 bases between. Germline lookup yields CDR1 SGHDT and CDR2 YYEEEE. The CDR3 is made up of 13 amino acids. CDR3 nucleotides: TGTGCCAGCAGCTCTCAGATGAACTATGGCTACACCTTC. This codes for CASSSQMNYGYTF. Based on the CDR3 plus reference TRBV5-6 and TRBJ1-2, the full variable domain is DAGVTQSPTHLIKTRGQQVTLRCSPKSGHDTVSWYQQALGQGPQFIFQYYEEEERQRGNFPDRFSGHQFPNYSSELNVNALLLGDSALYLCASSSQMNYGYTFGSGTRLTVV.

V is TRBV7-3 and J is TRBJ2-3; TRBD1 agrees at 7 bases. The CDR3 consists of 16 residues. Germline loops: CDR1 SGHTA, CDR2 FQGTGA. Trimming took 8 bases from V and 3 from J; bases not matched to a gene: 14. CDR3: CASAPPPTGKTDTQYF. CDR3 nucleotides: TGTGCCAGCGCCCCGCCTCCGACAGGGAAGACAGATACGCAGTATTTT.

The V and J genes are TRBV15 and TRBJ1-6; 8 bases agree with TRBD1. Per germline, CDR1 LNHNV and CDR2 YYDKDF (reference sequence). V was clipped by 3 bases and J by 8 bases; unmatched bases: 12. The CDR3 contains 17 residues. The CDR3 reads CATSSTPGQETHSPLHF. In nucleotides, the CDR3 is TGTGCCACCAGCAGCACACCGGGACAGGAGACCCATTCACCCCTCCACTTT.

The gene calls are TRBV18 and TRBJ1-1; 7 positions agree with TRBD1. This CDR3 comprises 14 residues. Trimming took 3 bases from V and 4 from J; bases not matched to a gene: 5. The germline gives CDR1 KGHSH, CDR2 LQKENI. The CDR3 DNA reads TGTGCCAGCTCACCTACGACAGGGTTCACTGAAGCTTTCTTT. Protein product: CASSPTTGFTEAFF.

The chain uses TRBV7-2 and TRBJ1-6, with TRBD1 matching over 8 bases. This CDR3 comprises 15 residues. Trimming took 3 bases from V and 7 from J; bases not matched to a gene: 5. In germline, CDR1 is SGHTA, CDR2 FQGNSA. CDR3 nucleotide sequence: TGTGCCAGCAGCTTCAACCGGGACAGGAATTCACCCCTCCACTTT. Its protein product is CASSFNRDRNSPLHF.

This clone was detected a few times. The V gene is TRBV7-9, the J gene TRBJ1-4, with 7 bases aligning to TRBD1. This CDR3 spans 13 amino acids. CDR1 and CDR2 from the germline V gene are SEHNR and FQNEAQ (reference sequence). Trimming removed 5 bases from V and 8 bases from J; junction bases left unmatched: 5. This CDR3 reads CASSRTTGEKLFF. The DNA of the CDR3 is TGTGCCAGCAGCCGGACGACAGGGGAAAAACTGTTTTTT. The variable domain in full, with the rest retrieved from reference TRBV7-9 and TRBJ1-4, is DTGVSQNPRHKITKRGQNVTFRCDPISEHNRLYWYRQTLGQGPEFLTYFQNEAQLEKSRLLSDRFSAERPKGSFSTLEIQRTEQGDSAMYLCASSRTTGEKLFFGSGTQLSVL.

The chain has TRBV18 and TRBJ1-3; TRBD1 might be the D (6 bases). This CDR3 region has 15 residues. Germline assignment: CDR1 KGHSH and CDR2 LQKENI. V dropped 3 bases and J dropped 2 bases, with 11 bases sitting between them. In nucleotides, the CDR3 is TGTGCCAGCTCACCGCCAGGGGCGGCTGGAAACACCATATATTTT. This translates into CASSPPGAAGNTIYF.

The CDR3, as DNA: TGTGCCTCCCACGCTATAGCCAAAAACATTCAGTACTTC. This sequence encodes CASHAIAKNIQYF. The J gene is TRBJ2-4, the V gene TRBV28, with no clear D. Trimming took 11 bases from V and 0 from J, leaving 11 bases between them. Looked up from germline, CDR1 is MDHEN and CDR2 is SYDVKM. The CDR3 contains 13 residues.